The present TCR beta chain was sequenced within a study of T cells in Graves' hyperthyroidism and ophthalmopathy (dated by TCRdb to the late 2010s). Background on the whole study: A discovery cohort of about a hundred patients, 43 with Graves' ophthalmopathy and about 58 with stable Graves' hyperthyroidism, was used to find distinguishing TCR V-J signatures. Prospective prediction of ophthalmopathy was tested in an independent validation cohort of under 20 hyperthyroidism patients and 17 patients who later progressed to ophthalmopathy. The 75 to 100 discovery patients were divided at random into training and test sets in a 7:3 ratio. In addition, the study compared T-cell repertoires in thyroid tissue and in blood from five to seven Graves' hyperthyroidism patients. Following sampling, methimazole starting at 30 mg daily was given to hyperthyroidism patients, and high-dose intravenous methylprednisolone was given to ophthalmopathy patients. The paper reports TCR Vbeta CDR3 sequencing of approximately 140 peripheral blood samples: around 45 ophthalmopathy, approximately 74 hyperthyroidism and roughly 17 progressor patients.

Graves' hyperthyroidism was defined as stable when no progression to ophthalmopathy occurred over 18 months of follow-up. Hyperthyroidism patients were aged 18 to 65 years and newly diagnosed, with disease duration of less than 2 months. The study excluded patients with uncontrolled infections, other autoimmune diseases, pregnancy or lactation. Clinical symptoms, serum thyroxine and TRAb, thyroid ultrasound, and orbital computed tomography formed the basis for the diagnoses. Total RNA was extracted using Trizol reagent, and RNA quality was assessed on an Agilent 2100 Bioanalyzer. TCR beta CDR3 regions were amplified from RNA transcripts. For the first round of RT-PCR on the TCR CDR3, the HTBI primer set was used together with the Qiagen OneStep RT-PCR kit. The libraries were constructed in a second round of multiplex PCR and then size-selected and purified. Libraries were sequenced paired-end with 100 bp reads on an Illumina HiSeq2000. The authors' pipeline ran thus. Raw data were processed with SOAPnuke, discarding reads with adapters, uncalled bases, mean Phred below 15, or no exact constant-primer or identifier match. High-quality paired reads were merged with COPE v1.2.5, and unique nucleotide sequences were defined as clonotypes. Clonotypes were aligned to IMGT TRBV, TRBD and TRBJ reference segments using MiTCR v1.1. Only V-J combinations with frequency above 0.0001, covering 99% to 99.2% of repertoires, were analysed. A TCS score was defined as the ratio between F50 (clonal expansion) and ExV (chaos), using BLOSUM62-based TCRdist between CDR3 peptides within each V-J. Welch's t-statistics and random forest reduced just over 500 V-J features to 13, which were used in a naive Bayes classifier (R e1071). The similarity between thyroid and blood repertoires was quantified using the Morisita-Horn index. TCRdb redid the processing of the public reads, applying fastp at Q25 and MiXCR, and retained in-frame beta chains. A single entry per CDR3 protein holds the most common genes and DNA from its merged rows. It is TCRdb's table, rather than the study itself, that gives the V and J calls and clone size. Counted in this sample were more than 40,000 distinct CDR3 sequences; around half of them appeared once. The ten most abundant clones make up 32% of the sample.

About this clonotype itself: Its antigen remains unidentified. Nothing much larger sits one base from this clone, and base qualities are not available.

V loses 5 bases, J loses 2 bases, and the germline ends lie 16 bases apart. CDR3 length: 14 amino acids, cysteine to phenylalanine. The DNA shown is the 42-base CDR3, in frame from base 1. The germline V gene provides CDR1 SQVTM and CDR2 ANQGSEA. Here is what the overall study found, with its caveats: Blood samples also contained most of the expanded thyroid clonotypes (frequency above 0.001), which suggests that blood repertoires may reflect thyroid immune responses. In validation, the model predicted progression to ophthalmopathy a median of approximately 6.3 months before onset, with approximately 70% sensitivity and nearly 75% specificity. No statistical method was used to fix the sample size in advance, and group allocation was not hidden from the investigators. Ophthalmopathy was separated from stable hyperthyroidism by a 13 V-J signature model, with 85% to 90% sensitivity and roughly 81% specificity obtained in cross-validation and 80%/75% obtained in testing.

In this chain, TRBV29-1 is recombined with TRBJ2-7, and perhaps TRBD2 as D gene, on 5 matching bases. The sample consisted of peripheral blood or thyroid tissue (not recorded which). The sequence was collected from a woman aged 50 to 65 with Graves' hyperthyroidism. The CDR3 has the sequence CSVSPAGRPYEQYF. The DNA sequence is given as TGCAGCGTTTCACCCGCGGGCAGGCCCTACGAGCAGTACTTC.